What follows is one T cell receptor beta chain and its context. Its matching antigen is unknown. Clones were read by immunoSEQ multiplex PCR, and TCRdb kept only the in-frame ones, dropping some. The sample includes about 20,000 clones, roughly three quarters of them seen just once. The sample originates from a study of neoadjuvant anti-PD-1 for oral cavity cancer. Study-level information: Patients without progression got a fourth dose around day 43.

V lost 0 bases, J lost 0 bases, and 3 bases stayed unmatched. This CDR3 contains 18 residues. The germline gives CDR1 LGHNA, CDR2 YNFKEQ. The study, taken as a whole, reports: Post-nivolumab, blood T cell clonality was significantly elevated in non-responders. TCR analyses covered only a few patients per response group.

This chain connects TRBV4-2 to TRBJ2-7; TRBD2 agrees at 15 bases. The material sequenced was PBMCs, taken before nivolumab (anti-PD-1) treatment. This sequence originates from a person between 40 and 79 years old with oral cavity squamous cell carcinoma. CDR3 coding DNA: TGTGCCAGCAGCCAAGATGGACTAGCGGGAGGGAACTCCTACGAGCAGTACTTC. Its translation: CASSQDGLAGGNSYEQYF.